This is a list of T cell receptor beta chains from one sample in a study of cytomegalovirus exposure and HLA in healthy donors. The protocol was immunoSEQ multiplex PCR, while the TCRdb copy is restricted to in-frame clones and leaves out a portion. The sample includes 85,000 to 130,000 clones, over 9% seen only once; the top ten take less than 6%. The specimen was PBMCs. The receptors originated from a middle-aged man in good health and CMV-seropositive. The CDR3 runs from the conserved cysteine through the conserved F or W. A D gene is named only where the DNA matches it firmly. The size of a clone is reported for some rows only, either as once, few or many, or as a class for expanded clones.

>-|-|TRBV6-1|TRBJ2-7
CASSELNEQYF
TGTGCCAGCAGTGAATTAAACGAGCAGTACTTC
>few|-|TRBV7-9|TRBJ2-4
CASSYGTSRAKNIQYF
TGTGCCAGCAGCTACGGGACTTCCCGAGCCAAAAACATTCAGTACTTC
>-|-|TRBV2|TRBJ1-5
CASSAPGGSHQPQHF
TGTGCCAGCAGTGCCCCAGGAGGGTCCCATCAGCCCCAGCATTTT
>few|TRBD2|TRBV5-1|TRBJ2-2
CASSLGAGLNTGELFF
TGCGCCAGCAGCTTGGGAGCGGGGCTAAACACCGGGGAGCTGTTTTTT
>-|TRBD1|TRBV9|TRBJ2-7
CASSVGQGVYEQYF
TGTGCCAGCAGCGTAGGGCAGGGGGTGTACGAGCAGTACTTC
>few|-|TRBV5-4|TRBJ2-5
CASSLSRVQVGETQYF
TGTGCCAGCAGCTTAAGCCGGGTCCAAGTCGGGGAGACCCAGTACTTC
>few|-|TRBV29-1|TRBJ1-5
CSVGGGYNQPQHF
TGCAGCGTTGGCGGGGGTTACAATCAGCCCCAGCATTTT
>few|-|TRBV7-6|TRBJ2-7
CASSLVGVYEQYF
TGTGCCAGCAGCTTAGTGGGCGTCTACGAGCAGTACTTC
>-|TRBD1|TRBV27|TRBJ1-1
CASSLWRGSRTGTVNTEAFF
TGTGCCAGCAGTTTATGGAGAGGCTCCCGGACCGGGACAGTGAACACTGAAGCTTTCTTT
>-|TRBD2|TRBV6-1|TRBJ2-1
CASSEGRTSGISSYNEQFF
TGTGCCAGCAGTGAAGGGAGGACTAGCGGGATCAGCTCCTACAATGAGCAGTTCTTC
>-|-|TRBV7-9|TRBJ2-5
CASSWAQGRETQYF
TGTGCCAGCAGCTGGGCACAGGGGAGGGAGACCCAGTACTTC
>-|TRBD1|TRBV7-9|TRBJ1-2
CASSPTTPGDRGSNGYTF
TGTGCCAGCAGCCCAACGACCCCCGGGGACAGGGGATCGAATGGCTACACCTTC
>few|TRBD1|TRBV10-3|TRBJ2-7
CAISGTGTYEQYF
TGTGCCATCAGTGGGACAGGGACCTACGAGCAGTACTTC
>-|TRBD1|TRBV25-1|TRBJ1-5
CASSADRVEDQPQHF
TGTGCCAGCAGTGCGGACAGGGTTGAAGATCAGCCCCAGCATTTT
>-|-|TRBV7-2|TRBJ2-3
CASSLNGISTDTQYF
TGTGCCAGCAGCTTAAACGGTATAAGCACAGATACGCAGTATTTT
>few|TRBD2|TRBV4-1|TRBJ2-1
CASSQIGREAGGEQFF
TGCGCCAGCAGCCAAATAGGGCGGGAGGCCGGGGGTGAGCAGTTCTTC
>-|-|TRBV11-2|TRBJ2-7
CASSFYEGYEQYF
TGTGCCAGCAGCTTTTACGAGGGTTACGAGCAGTACTTC
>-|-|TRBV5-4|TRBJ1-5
CASSIRDQPQHF
TGTGCCAGCAGCATCCGGGATCAGCCCCAGCATTTT
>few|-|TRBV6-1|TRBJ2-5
CASSPSRLQETQYF
TGTGCCAGCAGTCCCAGTCGACTTCAAGAGACCCAGTACTTC
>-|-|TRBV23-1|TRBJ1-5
CASSQKRTNQPQHF
TGCGCCAGCAGTCAGAAAAGAACAAATCAGCCCCAGCATTTT
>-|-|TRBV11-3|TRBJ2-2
CASSLTSTTPDGELFF
TGTGCCAGCAGCTTAACCTCGACTACCCCTGACGGGGAGCTGTTTTTT
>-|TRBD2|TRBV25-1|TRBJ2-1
CASSRTSGSHNEQFF
TGTGCCAGCAGTAGGACTAGCGGGAGCCACAATGAGCAGTTCTTC
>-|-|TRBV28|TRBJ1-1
CASISPAVNTEAFF
TGTGCCAGCATTTCCCCCGCGGTGAACACTGAAGCTTTCTTT
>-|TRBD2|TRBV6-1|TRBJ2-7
CASSGRASGSYEQYF
TGTGCCAGCAGCGGGAGGGCTAGCGGTTCCTACGAGCAGTACTTC
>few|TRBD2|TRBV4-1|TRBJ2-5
CASSQGRGGGGWETQYF
TGCGCCAGCAGCCAAGGGCGTGGGGGGGGAGGTTGGGAGACCCAGTACTTC
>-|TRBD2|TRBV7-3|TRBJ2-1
CASSQAGGPLNEQFF
TGTGCCAGCAGCCAGGCGGGAGGGCCTTTGAATGAGCAGTTCTTC
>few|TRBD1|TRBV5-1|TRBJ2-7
CASSLEGQNYEQYF
TGCGCCAGCAGCTTGGAGGGACAGAACTACGAGCAGTACTTC
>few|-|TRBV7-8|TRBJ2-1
CASSLYSGSYNEQFF
TGTGCCAGCAGCTTGTATAGCGGTTCCTACAATGAGCAGTTCTTC
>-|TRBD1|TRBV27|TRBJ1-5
CATMDRRNQPQHF
TGTGCCACCATGGACAGGAGAAATCAGCCCCAGCATTTT
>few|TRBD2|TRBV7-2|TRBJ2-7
CASSLGPGNSGNYEPYF
TGTGCCAGCAGCTTAGGCCCGGGGAATAGCGGGAACTACGAGCCGTACTTC
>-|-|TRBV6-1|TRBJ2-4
CASTLRGENIQYF
TGTGCCAGCACACTCAGGGGGGAGAACATTCAGTACTTC
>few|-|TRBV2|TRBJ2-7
CASSEDSSEQYF
TGTGCCAGCAGTGAAGACAGCTCCGAACAGTACTTC
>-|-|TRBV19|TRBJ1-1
CASTPGLRVHF
TGTGCCAGTACCCCTGGACTCCGGGTCCATTTT
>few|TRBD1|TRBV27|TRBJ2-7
CASAAGQGAYEQYF
TGTGCCAGCGCGGCGGGACAGGGGGCTTACGAGCAGTACTTC
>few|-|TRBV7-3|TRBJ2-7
CASSLRGTHEQYF
TGTGCCAGCAGCTTAAGGGGGACTCACGAGCAGTACTTC
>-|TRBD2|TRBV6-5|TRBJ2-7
CASTDRGLAYEQYF
TGTGCCAGCACAGACCGGGGACTAGCCTACGAGCAGTACTTC
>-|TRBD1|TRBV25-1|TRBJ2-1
CASSERDRVNEQFF
TGTGCCAGCAGTGAACGGGACAGGGTCAATGAGCAGTTCTTC
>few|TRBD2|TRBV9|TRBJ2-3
CASSVGLAGGATDTQYF
TGTGCCAGCAGCGTCGGACTAGCGGGAGGCGCAACAGATACGCAGTATTTT
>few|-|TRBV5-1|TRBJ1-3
CASSLAATGNTIYF
TGCGCCAGCAGCTTGGCTGCGACTGGAAACACCATATATTTT
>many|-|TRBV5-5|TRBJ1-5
CASSLERQAGQPQHF
TGTGCCAGCAGCTTGGAACGCCAGGCGGGTCAGCCCCAGCATTTT
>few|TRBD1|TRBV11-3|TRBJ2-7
CASSFSGQESSYEQYF
TGTGCCAGCAGCTTTTCTGGACAGGAGAGCTCCTACGAGCAGTACTTC
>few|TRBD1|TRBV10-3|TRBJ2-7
CAIRDDRVAYEQYF
TGTGCCATCCGAGATGACAGGGTCGCCTACGAGCAGTACTTC